The 4 T cell receptor beta chains presented below share a single source sample, sequenced in a study of a mutant IDH1 vaccine in newly diagnosed glioma. This table comes from immunoSEQ multiplex PCR, and its TCRdb copy is limited to in-frame clones, with some not included. The table shows around 60,000 clones, with more than 85% occurring only once. Regarding time point: baseline, week 1 (first vaccination visit). Indicated treatment: pre-vaccination baseline after standard-of-care therapy. The sequences come from PBMCs, collected from a glioma patient treated with radiotherapy, temozolomide or both. These receptors all stem from a man between 45 and 60 years old with glioma.

The chain recombines TRBV28 with TRBJ1-5; TRBD1 might be the D (5 bases). V was clipped by 4 bases and J by 8 bases, with 12 bases between them. The CDR3 is 13 amino acids. CDR1 is MDHEN, CDR2 SYDVKM, per germline. The DNA of the CDR3 is TGTGCCAGCAGTTCGGGACTCATCGAGCCCCAGCATTTT. Amino acid sequence: CASSSGLIEPQHF. Based on the CDR3 plus reference TRBV28 and TRBJ1-5, the full variable domain is DVKVTQSSRYLVKRTGEKVFLECVQDMDHENMFWYRQDPGLGLRLIYFSYDVKMKEKGDIPEGYSVSREKKERFSLILESASTNQTSMYLCASSSGLIEPQHFGDGTRLSIL.

The chain carries TRBV10-3 and TRBJ2-7, with 10 bases fitting TRBD1. The germline V gene encodes CDR1 ENHRY and CDR2 SYGVKD. J lost 6 bases, V lost 8 bases, and 10 bases had no gene match. The CDR3 has 14 residues. DNA for the CDR3: TGTGCCATCGTCTCCGGGACAGGGGCTGGCGAGCAGTACTTC. Encoded protein: CAIVSGTGAGEQYF.

The chain recombines TRBV7-9 with TRBJ1-2; D unclear. V lost 0 bases and J 3 bases, leaving 8 bases between the germline ends. Germline V gives CDR1 SEHNR, CDR2 FQNEAQ (reference sequence). The CDR3 is 14 residues long. The CDR3 nucleotides read TGTGCCAGCAGCTTAGCCGGAAAATACTATGGCTACACCTTC. Its translation: CASSLAGKYYGYTF.

This chain joins TRBV11-2 and TRBJ2-2; unclear D gene. The CDR3 runs 14 residues. CDR1 SGHAT and CDR2 FQNNGV come from the germline V gene. The ends were cut back, 0 bases at V and 7 bases at J, with 9 bases in the middle. CDR3: CASSLDIVVGELFF. DNA for the CDR3: TGTGCCAGCAGCTTAGATATAGTAGTCGGGGAGCTGTTTTTT.